This T cell receptor (beta chain) was sequenced during a study of cytomegalovirus exposure and HLA in healthy donors. Study results and limitations: Being productive about 87% or about 30% of the time was typical of most TCR beta V segments in an earlier analysis.

This CDR3 contains 16 residues. V gave up 3 bases and J gave up 1 base; unmatched junction bases: 5. Germline V lookup: CDR1 LNHDA, CDR2 SQIVND (reference sequence). Concerning this clone itself: Its antigen is unknown.

Primers for the PCR totalled 60 Vbeta and 13 Jbeta. Authors' processing steps: Later, some 75 million unique TCR beta chains were counted in an analysis, and roughly 11 million of them were shared. This table comes from immunoSEQ multiplex PCR, and its TCRdb copy is limited to in-frame clones, with some not included. D and trimming were read from the DNA, whereas the V and J calls and clone size are those reported in that table. Of nearly 200,000 clones listed, 77% are singletons. The chain carries TRBV19 and TRBJ2-2, with 7 bases fitting TRBD2. Sequencing was carried out using PBMCs. The receptor was derived from a woman aged 25 to 39 in good health and CMV-seropositive. The CDR3 sequence: CASSIGASGNTGELFF. CDR3 in DNA: TGTGCCAGTAGTATTGGCGCTAGCGGGAACACCGGGGAGCTGTTTTTT. Based on the CDR3 plus reference TRBV19 and TRBJ2-2, the full variable domain is DGGITQSPKYLFRKEGQNVTLSCEQNLNHDAMYWYRQDPGQGLRLIYYSQIVNDFQKGDIAEGYSVSREKKESFPLTVTSAQKNPTAFYLCASSIGASGNTGELFFGEGSRLTVL.